This T cell receptor beta chain was sequenced for a study of shared clonotypes between healthy human individuals. Findings and limits, study-wide: Generally, naive subsets (rather than memory subsets) showed larger estimated richness.

None of the donors, who were healthy HIV-negative adults, had recently had acute infections or vaccinations. The method was immunoSEQ multiplex PCR; TCRdb's version includes in-frame clones alone and lacks a portion of them. The sample lists some 2 million clones; 95% were seen once. This CDR3 has 11 amino acids. Germline CDR1 is DFQATT and CDR2 is SNEGSKA (reference sequence). V was pared by 3 bases and J by 1 base, with 3 bases between. For this clone: Antigen specificity is unknown. The same CDR3 can be traced to other DNA sequences in this sample.

The rearrangement links TRBV20-1 to TRBJ2-5; D remains ambiguous. The sample comprised naive CD4+ T cells sorted from blood. The subset denotes: CD45RA+ positively selected. This receptor was identified in a man aged 18 to 35 in good health. The CDR3 protein is CSASPQETQYF. The CDR3 DNA is TGCAGTGCTAGCCCCCAAGAGACCCAGTACTTC.